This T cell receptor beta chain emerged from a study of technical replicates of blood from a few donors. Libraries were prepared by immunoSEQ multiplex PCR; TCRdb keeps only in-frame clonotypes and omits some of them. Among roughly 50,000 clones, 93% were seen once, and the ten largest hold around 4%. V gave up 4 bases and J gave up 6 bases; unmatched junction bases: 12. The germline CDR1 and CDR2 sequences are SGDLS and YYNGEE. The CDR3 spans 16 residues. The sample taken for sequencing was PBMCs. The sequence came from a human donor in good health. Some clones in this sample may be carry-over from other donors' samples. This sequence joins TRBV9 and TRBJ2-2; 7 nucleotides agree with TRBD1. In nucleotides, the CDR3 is TGTGCCAGCAGCTCATACCGGGACAGCCGAGCCGGGGAGCTGTTTTTT. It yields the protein CASSSYRDSRAGELFF.